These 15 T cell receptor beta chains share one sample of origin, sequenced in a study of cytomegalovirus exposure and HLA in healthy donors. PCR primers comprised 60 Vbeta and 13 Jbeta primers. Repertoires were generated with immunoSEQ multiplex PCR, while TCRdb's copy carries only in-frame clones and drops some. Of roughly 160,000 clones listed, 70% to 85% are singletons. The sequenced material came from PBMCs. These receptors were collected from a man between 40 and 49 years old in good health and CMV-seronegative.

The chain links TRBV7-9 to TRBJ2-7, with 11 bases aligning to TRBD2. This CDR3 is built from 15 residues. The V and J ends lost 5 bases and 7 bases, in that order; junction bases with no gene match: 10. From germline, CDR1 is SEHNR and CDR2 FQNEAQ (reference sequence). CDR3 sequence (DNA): TGTGCCAGCAGCCCGCGAAGTAGCGGGAGGGGTGAGCAGTACTTC. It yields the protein CASSPRSSGRGEQYF.

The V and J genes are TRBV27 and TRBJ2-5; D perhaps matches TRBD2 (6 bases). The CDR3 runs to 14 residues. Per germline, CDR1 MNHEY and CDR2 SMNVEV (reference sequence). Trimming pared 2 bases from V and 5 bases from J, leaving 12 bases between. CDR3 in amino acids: CASSLMAGTETQYF. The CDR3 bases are TGTGCCAGCAGTTTAATGGCCGGGACTGAGACCCAGTACTTC.

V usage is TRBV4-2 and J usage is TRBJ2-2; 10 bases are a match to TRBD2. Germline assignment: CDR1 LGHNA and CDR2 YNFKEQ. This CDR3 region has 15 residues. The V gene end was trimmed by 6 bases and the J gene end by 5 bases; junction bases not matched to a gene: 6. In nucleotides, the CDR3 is TGTGCCAGCAGTCCAGCGGGAGGGGGGACCGGGGAGCTGTTTTTT. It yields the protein CASSPAGGGTGELFF.

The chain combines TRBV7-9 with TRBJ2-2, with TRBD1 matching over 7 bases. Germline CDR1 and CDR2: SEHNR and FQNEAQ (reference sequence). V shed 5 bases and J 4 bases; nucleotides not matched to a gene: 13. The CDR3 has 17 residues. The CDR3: CASSPQTGTPSTGELFF. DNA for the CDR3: TGTGCCAGCAGCCCCCAGACAGGGACCCCTTCCACCGGGGAGCTGTTTTTT. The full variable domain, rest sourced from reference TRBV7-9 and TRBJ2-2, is DTGVSQNPRHKITKRGQNVTFRCDPISEHNRLYWYRQTLGQGPEFLTYFQNEAQLEKSRLLSDRFSAERPKGSFSTLEIQRTEQGDSAMYLCASSPQTGTPSTGELFFGEGSRLTVL.

The CDR3 nucleotides read TGTGCCAGTAGTATAGAACTAGCGGTCGACGAGCAGTACTTC. This gives the protein CASSIELAVDEQYF. This chain uses TRBV19 with TRBJ2-7, with 8 bases matching TRBD2. Unmatched junction bases numbered 3, after V lost 0 bases and J lost 5 bases. Germline CDR1 and CDR2: LNHDA and SQIVND (reference sequence). The CDR3 sequence is 14 residues long. Full variable domain (rest looked up from reference TRBV19 and TRBJ2-7): DGGITQSPKYLFRKEGQNVTLSCEQNLNHDAMYWYRQDPGQGLRLIYYSQIVNDFQKGDIAEGYSVSREKKESFPLTVTSAQKNPTAFYLCASSIELAVDEQYFGPGTRLTVT.

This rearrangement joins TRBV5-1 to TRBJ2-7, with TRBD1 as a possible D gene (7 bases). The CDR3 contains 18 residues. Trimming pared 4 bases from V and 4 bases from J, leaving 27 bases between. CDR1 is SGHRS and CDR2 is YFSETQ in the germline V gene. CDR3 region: CASSGRDRSAGSSYEQYF. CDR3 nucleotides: TGCGCCAGCAGCGGTCGGGACAGATCGGCCGGGAGCAGTTACGAGCAGTACTTC.

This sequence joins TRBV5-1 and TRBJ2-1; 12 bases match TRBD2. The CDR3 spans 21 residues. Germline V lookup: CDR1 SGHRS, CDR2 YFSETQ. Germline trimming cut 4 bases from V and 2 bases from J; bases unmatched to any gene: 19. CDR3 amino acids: CASSPQAKTSGRFPTYNEQFF. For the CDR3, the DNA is TGCGCCAGCAGCCCACAAGCCAAAACTAGCGGGAGGTTCCCAACCTACAATGAGCAGTTCTTC.

The CDR3 sequence is CASTSEGSSSGNTIYF. CDR3 sequence (DNA): TGTGCCAGTACCTCAGAGGGCTCCAGCTCAGGAAACACCATATATTTT. The chain is built from TRBV19 and TRBJ1-3, with D uncertain. Germline assignment: CDR1 LNHDA and CDR2 SQIVND (reference sequence). CDR3 length: 16 amino acids. Trimming pared 7 bases from V and 4 bases from J, leaving 20 bases between.

The CDR3 spells CASSSGQTEAFF. The CDR3 DNA reads as TGTGCCAGCAGCTCTGGACAGACTGAAGCTTTCTTT. V gene TRBV7-9 combines with J gene TRBJ1-1, with TRBD1 as a possible D gene (6 bases). Trimming removed 4 bases from V and 5 bases from J, with 8 bases in between. Germline V CDR1 and CDR2: SEHNR, FQNEAQ (reference sequence). The CDR3 has 12 residues.

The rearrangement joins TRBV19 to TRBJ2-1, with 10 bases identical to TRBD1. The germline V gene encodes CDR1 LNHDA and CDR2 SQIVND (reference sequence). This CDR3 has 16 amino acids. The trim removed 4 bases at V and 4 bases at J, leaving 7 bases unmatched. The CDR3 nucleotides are TGTGCCAGTAGTACCCCGGGACAGGGGTTTTACAATGAGCAGTTCTTC. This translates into CASSTPGQGFYNEQFF.

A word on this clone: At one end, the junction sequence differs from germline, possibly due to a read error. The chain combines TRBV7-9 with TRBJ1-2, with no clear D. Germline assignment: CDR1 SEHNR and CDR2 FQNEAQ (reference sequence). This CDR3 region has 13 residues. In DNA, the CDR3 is TGTTCCAGCAGCTTAAGTCGGGGCTATGGCTACACCTTC. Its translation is CSSSLSRGYGYTF.

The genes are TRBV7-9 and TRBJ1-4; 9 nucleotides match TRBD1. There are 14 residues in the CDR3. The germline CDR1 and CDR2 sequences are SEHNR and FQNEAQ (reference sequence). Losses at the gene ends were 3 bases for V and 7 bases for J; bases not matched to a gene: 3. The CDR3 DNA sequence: TGTGCCAGCAGCTTGACAGGGGGGGGTGAAAAACTGTTTTTT. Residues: CASSLTGGGEKLFF.

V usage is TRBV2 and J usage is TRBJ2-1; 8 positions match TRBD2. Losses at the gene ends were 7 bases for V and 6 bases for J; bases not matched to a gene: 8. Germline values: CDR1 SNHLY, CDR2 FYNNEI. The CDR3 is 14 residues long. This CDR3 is CASKPAGVSNEQFF. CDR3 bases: TGTGCCAGCAAACCAGCGGGAGTGTCCAATGAGCAGTTCTTC.

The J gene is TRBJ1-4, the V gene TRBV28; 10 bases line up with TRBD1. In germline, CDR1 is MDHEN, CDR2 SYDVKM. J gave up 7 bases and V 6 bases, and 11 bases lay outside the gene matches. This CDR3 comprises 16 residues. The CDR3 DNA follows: TGTGCCAGCAGCACTAATCGACAGGGGGCGGGTGAAAAACTGTTTTTT. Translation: CASSTNRQGAGEKLFF.

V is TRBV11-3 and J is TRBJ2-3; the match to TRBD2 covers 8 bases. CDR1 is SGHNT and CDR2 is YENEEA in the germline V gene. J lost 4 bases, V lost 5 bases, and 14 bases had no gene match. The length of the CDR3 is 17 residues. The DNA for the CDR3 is TGTGCCAGCAGCGAACGTTCAGCGGGAGTAGGGGCAGATACGCAGTATTTT. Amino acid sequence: CASSERSAGVGADTQYF.